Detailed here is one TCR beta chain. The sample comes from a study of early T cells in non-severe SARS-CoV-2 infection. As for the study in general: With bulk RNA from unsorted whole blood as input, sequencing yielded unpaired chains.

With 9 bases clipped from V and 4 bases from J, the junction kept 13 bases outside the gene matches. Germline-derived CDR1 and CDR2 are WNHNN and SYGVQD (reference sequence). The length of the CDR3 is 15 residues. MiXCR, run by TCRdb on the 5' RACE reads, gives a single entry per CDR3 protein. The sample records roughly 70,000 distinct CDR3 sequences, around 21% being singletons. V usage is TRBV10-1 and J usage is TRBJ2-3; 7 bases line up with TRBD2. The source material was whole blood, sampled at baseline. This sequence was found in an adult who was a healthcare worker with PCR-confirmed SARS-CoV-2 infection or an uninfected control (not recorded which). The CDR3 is CASMRFWTRSDTQYF. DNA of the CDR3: TGCGCCAGTATGAGATTTTGGACTAGGTCAGATACGCAGTATTTT.